This is a list of T cell receptor beta chains from one sample in a study of T cell responses to AZD1222 COVID-19 vaccine. Profiled with immunoSEQ multiplex PCR; TCRdb holds only in-frame clones, not every one. The table lists 150,000 to 200,000 clones, about 88% of them singletons. The material was peripheral blood, obtained 28 days after the second AZD1222 dose. Receptor source: an adult who received the AZD1222 COVID-19 vaccine. The CDR3 runs from the conserved cysteine through the conserved F or W. Each record gives: D gene, V gene, J gene, clone size, CDR3 DNA, CDR3 protein. D genes are given only for firm matches. The size of a clone is reported for some rows only, either as once, few or many, or as a class for expanded clones.

D: NA; V: TRBV27; J: TRBJ2-1; size: few; DNA: TGTGCCAGCAGTTTAACACCCAGGGCCTCTAAAAATGAGCAGTTCTTC; CDR3: CASSLTPRASKNEQFF
D: TRBD1; V: TRBV19; J: TRBJ1-2; size: NA; DNA: TGTGCCAGTTCAAGACAGGGGTTCACCTTC; CDR3: CASSRQGFTF
D: TRBD2; V: TRBV19; J: TRBJ2-1; size: NA; DNA: TGTGCCAGTAGTACCGATAGCGGGAGAGTAGGGTTCTTC; CDR3: CASSTDSGRVGFF
D: NA; V: TRBV11-1; J: TRBJ1-6; size: NA; DNA: TGTGCCAGCAGCTTACGACCAGGACAGCTTAATTCACCCCTCCACTTT; CDR3: CASSLRPGQLNSPLHF
D: NA; V: TRBV27; J: TRBJ1-4; size: NA; DNA: TGTGCCAGCCAAAAGGACGGAAATGAAAAACTGTTTTTT; CDR3: CASQKDGNEKLFF
D: NA; V: TRBV28; J: TRBJ1-2; size: NA; DNA: TGTGCCAGCAGTCTTCGGAATGGCTACACCTTC; CDR3: CASSLRNGYTF
D: NA; V: TRBV2; J: TRBJ1-4; size: NA; DNA: TGTGCCAGCAGGGTGAGCGGAGAAAAACTGTTTTTT; CDR3: CASRVSGEKLFF
D: NA; V: TRBV2; J: TRBJ2-5; size: NA; DNA: TGTGCCAGCAGGCGGGAACAGGCGACTCAAGAGACCCAGTACTTC; CDR3: CASRREQATQETQYF
D: TRBD2; V: TRBV7-3; J: TRBJ2-1; size: NA; DNA: TGTGCCAGCAGCCCCTGGACTAGCGGGAAACCTGCCAATGAGCAGTTCTTC; CDR3: CASSPWTSGKPANEQFF
D: NA; V: TRBV25-1; J: TRBJ2-3; size: NA; DNA: TGTGCCAGCAGTGGCCGGGATACGCAGTATTTT; CDR3: CASSGRDTQYF
D: NA; V: TRBV9; J: TRBJ2-5; size: NA; DNA: TGTGCCAGCAGCGTAGGGGGCGGAGCCGAGACCCAGTACTTC; CDR3: CASSVGGGAETQYF
D: TRBD2; V: TRBV4-1; J: TRBJ2-2; size: NA; DNA: TGCGCCAGCAGCCAGGAAGGTCTAGTAGCGGGAGAGGGCGGGGAGCTGTTTTTT; CDR3: CASSQEGLVAGEGGELFF
D: TRBD2; V: TRBV7-3; J: TRBJ2-2; size: NA; DNA: TGTGCCAGCAGCCCCCAGCGGGAGTATACCGGGGAGCTGTTTTTT; CDR3: CASSPQREYTGELFF
D: NA; V: TRBV30; J: TRBJ1-3; size: NA; DNA: TGTGCCTGGAGTTCTGGAAACACCATATATTTT; CDR3: CAWSSGNTIYF
D: NA; V: TRBV18; J: TRBJ1-1; size: NA; DNA: TGTGCCAGCTCACCCCTCCCCGGGGGCTTTGAGGACACTGAAGCTTTCTTT; CDR3: CASSPLPGGFEDTEAFF
D: NA; V: TRBV25-1; J: TRBJ1-3; size: NA; DNA: TGTGCCAGCAGTTTGGTGAACACCATATATTTT; CDR3: CASSLVNTIYF
D: TRBD2; V: TRBV7-3; J: TRBJ2-3; size: once; DNA: TGTGCCAGCAGCCGGTGGGGGCAGCGGGAGACAGATACGCAGTATTTT; CDR3: CASSRWGQRETDTQYF
D: TRBD1; V: TRBV7-3; J: TRBJ2-1; size: NA; DNA: TGTGCCAGCAGCCTCCAGCCGGGACAGCGGTACAATGAGCAGTTCTTC; CDR3: CASSLQPGQRYNEQFF
D: TRBD1; V: TRBV5-8; J: TRBJ2-2; size: NA; DNA: TGTGCCAGCAGCTTCACAGGGGTCCCCACCGGGGAGCTGTTTTTT; CDR3: CASSFTGVPTGELFF
D: NA; V: TRBV21-1; J: TRBJ1-2; size: once; DNA: TGTGCCAGCAGCAAAGGGATGGTTGGCTACACCTTC; CDR3: CASSKGMVGYTF
D: TRBD2; V: TRBV19; J: TRBJ2-2; size: NA; DNA: TGTGCCAGTAATGGCGGGAGGGCCGTCGGGGAGCTGTTTTTT; CDR3: CASNGGRAVGELFF
D: NA; V: TRBV30; J: TRBJ2-2; size: few; DNA: TGTGCCTGGAAGGACCTGAACACCGGGGAGCTGTTTTTT; CDR3: CAWKDLNTGELFF
D: TRBD1; V: TRBV5-1; J: TRBJ1-1; size: NA; DNA: TGCGCCAGCAGCCGAGACAGGGCCAACACTGAAGCTTTCTTT; CDR3: CASSRDRANTEAFF
D: TRBD2; V: TRBV11-1; J: TRBJ2-1; size: once; DNA: TGTGCCAGCAGCTTAGCCGGCTCTAGCGGGAGGGCGTACAATGAGCAGTTCTTC; CDR3: CASSLAGSSGRAYNEQFF
D: NA; V: TRBV30; J: TRBJ1-6; size: once; DNA: TGTGCCTGGACCAGCTCCTATAATTCACCCCTCCACTTT; CDR3: CAWTSSYNSPLHF
D: NA; V: TRBV6-5; J: TRBJ2-5; size: once; DNA: TGTGCCAGCACCTTAAACCCGGGGACCCAGTACTTC; CDR3: CASTLNPGTQYF
D: NA; V: TRBV27; J: TRBJ2-7; size: NA; DNA: TGTGCCAGTCGGCCCGGGCCCTACGAGCAGTACTTC; CDR3: CASRPGPYEQYF
D: NA; V: TRBV28; J: TRBJ2-7; size: NA; DNA: TGTGCCAGCAGTTTGGGCAGGGCTGGTTACGAGCAGTACTTC; CDR3: CASSLGRAGYEQYF
D: NA; V: TRBV20-1; J: TRBJ2-1; size: NA; DNA: TGCAGTGCTAGTTCTGTTCTCGGAGGCGATACAATTTACAATGAGCAGTTCTTC; CDR3: CSASSVLGGDTIYNEQFF
D: TRBD1; V: TRBV4-3; J: TRBJ2-7; size: NA; DNA: TGCGCCAGCAGCCAGGAAGACAGGGGGCAAGTGTACTTC; CDR3: CASSQEDRGQVYF
D: NA; V: TRBV27; J: TRBJ2-3; size: NA; DNA: TGTGCCACCAGATCTGGGGAGAGTTGGGATACGCAGTATTTT; CDR3: CATRSGESWDTQYF
D: NA; V: TRBV28; J: TRBJ1-6; size: NA; DNA: TGTGCCAGCAAACAAGGGGGTTCGGATTCACCCCTCCACTTT; CDR3: CASKQGGSDSPLHF
D: NA; V: TRBV24-1; J: TRBJ2-3; size: NA; DNA: TGTGCCACCAGTGACCCGGACCCCGTTTCAGATACGCAGTATTTT; CDR3: CATSDPDPVSDTQYF
D: NA; V: TRBV11-2; J: TRBJ1-6; size: NA; DNA: TGTGCCAGCAGCGAACAGGGTCCGTCACCCCTCCACTTT; CDR3: CASSEQGPSPLHF
D: TRBD1; V: TRBV18; J: TRBJ1-3; size: few; DNA: TGTGCCAGCTCACCGGACAGGGCGAGCGGAAACACCATATATTTT; CDR3: CASSPDRASGNTIYF
D: TRBD2; V: TRBV5-1; J: TRBJ2-3; size: NA; DNA: TGCGCCAGCAGCTCCCTGCTAGCGGGAGAGGCCGATACGCAGTATTTT; CDR3: CASSSLLAGEADTQYF
D: NA; V: TRBV7-2; J: TRBJ2-7; size: NA; DNA: TGTGCCAGCAGCCAAGGGTGGGGGGCCTCCTACGAGCAGTACTTC; CDR3: CASSQGWGASYEQYF
D: NA; V: TRBV19; J: TRBJ2-7; size: NA; DNA: TGTGCCAGTAGCCTGGGGCCAGTCTACGAGCAGTACTTC; CDR3: CASSLGPVYEQYF
D: TRBD2; V: TRBV27; J: TRBJ2-7; size: NA; DNA: TGTGCCAGCAGAACGCAGCGGGGGGAAGGGTACGAGCAGTACTTC; CDR3: CASRTQRGEGYEQYF